This entry lists 25 T cell receptor beta chains sequenced from one sample in a study of cytomegalovirus exposure and HLA in healthy donors. The PCR ran on 60 Vbeta and 13 Jbeta primers. Produced via immunoSEQ multiplex PCR; TCRdb's table is partial and in-frame only. This table holds approximately 100,000 clones, around nine tenths found once. The sample was PBMCs. These receptors originate from a man younger than 45 in good health and CMV-seropositive.

This sequence joins TRBV6-1 and TRBJ1-5; a weak D match, TRBD1 (6 bases). The CDR3 contains 17 residues. From germline, CDR1 is MNHNS and CDR2 SASEGT. V lost 2 bases and J lost 1, with 15 bases in between. CDR3 coding DNA: TGTGCCAGCAGTGAACTCTTGGGTAGGGGGAGCAATCAGCCCCAGCATTTT. This translates into CASSELLGRGSNQPQHF.

The chain uses TRBV18 and TRBJ2-3; D remains unclear. The CDR3 runs 13 residues. V was clipped by 4 bases and J by 3 bases, with 8 bases between them. Germline lookup yields CDR1 KGHSH and CDR2 LQKENI. The CDR3 DNA reads as TGTGCCAGCTCACTTAGTCCGACAGATACGCAGTATTTT. This codes for CASSLSPTDTQYF.

The chain joins TRBV10-3 to TRBJ2-7; 12 nucleotides match TRBD1. The V and J ends lost 6 bases and 4 bases, in that order; junction bases with no gene match: 4. This CDR3 is built from 14 residues. The V gene's germline CDR1 is ENHRY and CDR2 SYGVKD. This CDR3 reads CAIRGQGATYEQYF. The CDR3 coding sequence is TGTGCCATCAGGGGACAGGGGGCTACGTACGAGCAGTACTTC.

V is TRBV6-5 and J is TRBJ1-1; D not resolved. There are 14 residues in the CDR3. Germline values: CDR1 MNHEY, CDR2 SVGAGI. The V end lost 7 bases, the J end lost 5 bases, and 17 bases lay between the germline ends. CDR3 coding DNA: TGTGCCAGCACTAAAACGGCGGGGTTGACTGAAGCTTTCTTT. This codes for CASTKTAGLTEAFF.

The rearrangement uses TRBV29-1 and TRBJ2-5, with D perhaps TRBD1 (6 bases). This CDR3 has 12 residues. V dropped 6 bases and J dropped 5 bases, with 13 bases sitting between them. CDR1 is SQVTM and CDR2 is ANQGSEA in the germline V gene. CDR3 amino acids: CSVRPQGETQYF. Here the CDR3 DNA reads TGCAGCGTCAGGCCTCAGGGGGAGACCCAGTACTTC. Based on the CDR3 plus reference TRBV29-1 and TRBJ2-5, the full variable domain is SAVISQKPSRDICQRGTSLTIQCQVDSQVTMMFWYRQQPGQSLTLIATANQGSEATYESGFVIDKFPISRPNLTFSTLTVSNMSPEDSSIYLCSVRPQGETQYFGPGTRLLVL.

To note about this clone: Compared with germline, one end of the junction differs, possibly owing to a read error. The same CDR3 also results from other DNA sequences found in this sample. This chain joins TRBV5-6 and TRBJ1-5; D remains unclear. This CDR3 has 17 residues. Germline V CDR1 and CDR2: SGHDT, YYEEEE. CDR3 DNA: TGTGCCAGTAGCTTCCGGCAGGAAAAATATAGCAATCAGCCCCAGCATTTT. Translating it yields CASSFRQEKYSNQPQHF.

The chain joins TRBV5-1 to TRBJ2-7, with D perhaps TRBD1 (6 bases). V lost 0 bases to trimming and J lost 0 bases, with 13 bases between them. There are 16 residues in the CDR3. Germline V gives CDR1 SGHRS, CDR2 YFSETQ. The CDR3 DNA is TGCGCCAGCAGCTTGGGACAGGCCCTGAGCTCCTACGAGCAGTACTTC. Residues: CASSLGQALSSYEQYF.

The gene calls are TRBV28 and TRBJ2-1, with 10 bases lining up with TRBD2. This CDR3 comprises 17 residues. Germline loops: CDR1 MDHEN, CDR2 SYDVKM. With V trimmed by 4 bases and J by 7 bases, 13 bases remained unmatched. The CDR3 loop reads CASSYLSRLAGVNEQFF. CDR3 sequence (DNA): TGTGCCAGCAGTTACCTGTCACGGCTAGCGGGAGTAAATGAGCAGTTCTTC.

The chain carries TRBV15 and TRBJ2-5; TRBD2 aligns across 7 bases. Trimming took 0 bases from V and 2 from J; bases not matched to a gene: 9. The CDR3 is 17 residues long. Germline loops: CDR1 LNHNV, CDR2 YYDKDF (reference sequence). The CDR3 protein is CATSRDRSRTRQETQYF. The CDR3 nucleotides are TGTGCCACCAGCAGAGATCGGAGCCGGACTAGACAAGAGACCCAGTACTTC. Based on the CDR3 plus reference TRBV15 and TRBJ2-5, the full variable domain is DAMVIQNPRYQVTQFGKPVTLSCSQTLNHNVMYWYQQKSSQAPKLLFHYYDKDFNNEADTPDNFQSRRPNTSFCFLDIRSPGLGDTAMYLCATSRDRSRTRQETQYFGPGTRLLVL.

The J gene is TRBJ2-7, the V gene TRBV28; 7 nucleotides match TRBD2. CDR1 and CDR2 (germline): MDHEN, SYDVKM. Trimming removed 5 bases from V and 0 bases from J; junction bases left unmatched: 10. This CDR3 has 16 residues. CDR3 nucleotides: TGTGCCAGCAGTGTGGAGCGGGGCGCGGGCTCCTACGAGCAGTACTTC. Translated: CASSVERGAGSYEQYF.

This chain links TRBV28 with TRBJ1-5, with D perhaps TRBD1 (5 bases). The CDR3 contains 15 residues. Deletions cut 2 bases from V and 6 bases from J, with 14 bases between. Per the germline V gene, CDR1 is MDHEN and CDR2 is SYDVKM. CDR3 amino acids: CASSLRGFGFQPQHF. The CDR3 coding sequence is TGTGCCAGCAGTTTAAGGGGCTTCGGGTTTCAGCCCCAGCATTTT.

The chain employs TRBV6-5 and TRBJ2-3, with D uncertain. Trimming took 6 bases from V and 0 from J, leaving 4 bases between them. CDR3 length equals 12 residues. CDR1 is MNHEY and CDR2 is SVGAGI in the germline V gene. The CDR3 sequence: CASRSSTDTQYF. CDR3 sequence (DNA): TGTGCCAGCAGATCTAGCACAGATACGCAGTATTTT.

V is TRBV5-6 and J is TRBJ1-2; 7 nucleotides line up with TRBD1. V shed 2 bases and J 4 bases; nucleotides not matched to a gene: 8. CDR3 length equals 15 residues. From germline, CDR1 is SGHDT and CDR2 YYEEEE. As DNA, the CDR3 is TGTGCCAGCAGCTTAATCGGACAGGAGAGCTATGGCTACACCTTC. Its protein product is CASSLIGQESYGYTF.

The rearrangement uses TRBV4-1 and TRBJ1-1; D gene unclear. The CDR3 has 15 amino acids. Deletions cut 4 bases from V and 1 base from J, with 13 bases between. Germline CDR1 and CDR2: MGHRA and YSYEKL. CDR3 sequence reads: CASSPDGLENTEAFF. The CDR3 DNA is TGCGCCAGCAGCCCGGACGGACTAGAGAACACTGAAGCTTTCTTT.

The V and J genes are TRBV7-8 and TRBJ2-7, with 8 bases aligning to TRBD1. V trimming: 3 bases; J trimming: 0 bases; junction bases outside the gene matches: 10. The germline V gene encodes CDR1 SGHVS and CDR2 FQNEAQ. The CDR3 sequence is 17 residues long. The CDR3 nucleotides read TGTGCCAGCAGCTTTAATCAGGGACAGGTGAGCTCCTACGAGCAGTACTTC. Amino acid sequence: CASSFNQGQVSSYEQYF.

The V gene is TRBV19, the J gene TRBJ2-1; TRBD2 is a possible D gene (6 bases). The CDR3 extends over 14 amino acids. The ends were cut back, 6 bases at V and 4 bases at J, with 13 bases in the middle. Germline-derived CDR1 and CDR2 are LNHDA and SQIVND (reference sequence). The CDR3 protein is CASRPDRGYNEQFF. Here the CDR3 DNA reads TGTGCCAGTAGGCCCGACCGGGGGTACAATGAGCAGTTCTTC.

The chain recombines TRBV5-1 with TRBJ2-5; no clear D gene. Germline lookup yields CDR1 SGHRS and CDR2 YFSETQ. V lost 0 bases to trimming and J lost 5 bases, with 11 bases between them. The CDR3 contains 14 residues. This CDR3 is CASSLGTASETQYF. CDR3 sequence (DNA): TGCGCCAGCAGCTTGGGCACCGCCAGTGAGACCCAGTACTTC.

The chain couples TRBV7-3 to TRBJ2-7, with 10 bases matching TRBD2. V dropped 5 bases and J dropped 0; count of bases not matched to a gene: 1. Germline CDR1 is SGHTA and CDR2 is FQGTGA. The CDR3 length is 14 residues. The CDR3: CASSPSGSSYEQYF. The CDR3 DNA follows: TGTGCCAGCAGCCCTAGCGGGAGCTCCTACGAGCAGTACTTC.

This sequence joins TRBV6-4 and TRBJ2-1; 9 bases fit TRBD2. This CDR3 is 16 amino acids long. The J segment lost 2 bases and the V segment lost 0 bases, leaving 2 bases of the junction unmatched. The germline V gene encodes CDR1 MRHNA and CDR2 SNTAGT. The DNA of the CDR3 is TGTGCCAGCAGTGACTCGGCTAGCGGGACCTACAATGAGCAGTTCTTC. This codes for CASSDSASGTYNEQFF.

The J gene is TRBJ2-3, the V gene TRBV4-1; a possible D gene is TRBD2 (6 bases). Germline CDR1 is MGHRA and CDR2 is YSYEKL. This CDR3 comprises 15 residues. V lost 3 bases and J lost 3, with 13 bases in between. CDR3 residues: CASSQEGFETDTQYF. CDR3 coding DNA: TGCGCCAGCAGCCAGGAGGGGTTTGAAACAGATACGCAGTATTTT.

The CDR3 reads CASSLRANTGELFF. In DNA form, the CDR3 reads TGTGCCAGCAGTCTCAGGGCGAACACCGGGGAGCTGTTTTTT. The chain recombines TRBV2 with TRBJ2-2; D might be TRBD1 (5 bases). The ends were cut back, 5 bases at V and 0 bases at J, with 7 bases in the middle. The CDR3 is made up of 14 amino acids. Germline values: CDR1 SNHLY, CDR2 FYNNEI.

The J gene is TRBJ2-1, the V gene TRBV4-2, with TRBD2 identical over 10 bases. This CDR3 is 15 amino acids long. V lost 3 bases and J lost 2; bases outside the gene matches: 1. Per germline, CDR1 LGHNA and CDR2 YNFKEQ. The CDR3 here is CASSHGTSAYNEQFF. The CDR3 nucleotides read TGTGCCAGCAGCCACGGGACTAGCGCCTACAATGAGCAGTTCTTC.

A remark on this clone: The junction departs from the called germline gene at one end, perhaps through a read error. V gene TRBV7-7 combines with J gene TRBJ2-2, with D possibly TRBD1 on 5 matching bases. This CDR3 has 16 amino acids. The germline V gene encodes CDR1 SSHAT and CDR2 FNYEAQ (reference sequence). CDR3 in DNA: TGTGCTAGCAGCTTATTTTCCAGGGTCGGCACCGGGGAGCTGTTTTTT. Protein product: CASSLFSRVGTGELFF.

This clone was seen a few times. V and J are TRBV21-1 and TRBJ2-7; the table gives TRBD2 as D, unverified against the DNA. TRBV21-1 is reported as a pseudogene. The CDR3 covers 20 residues. In DNA, the CDR3 is TGTGCCAGCAGCAAAGGATGCGGCTTAGGTGTGGCGGGACCGATCTACGAGCAGTACTTC. This codes for CASSKGCGLGVAGPIYEQYF.

The chain employs TRBV27 and TRBJ1-4, with D maybe TRBD1 (5 bases). The V gene's germline CDR1 is MNHEY and CDR2 SMNVEV (reference sequence). Trimming removed 4 bases at V and 7 bases at J, with 13 bases between. This CDR3 contains 14 residues. The CDR3: CASSSILGGEKLFF. DNA of the CDR3: TGTGCCAGCAGTTCCATACTGGGGGGTGAAAAACTGTTTTTT.